Included here is one T cell receptor beta chain sequence, with context. Its antigen remains unidentified. The data originate from a study of cytomegalovirus exposure and HLA in healthy donors. Overall study: A subsequent analysis reported that the roughly 120 validation repertoires were produced on the same platform that had also been used for the roughly 670 first-cohort repertoires.

Study outcomes and limitations: The study designated some 180 TCR beta chains cytomegalovirus-associated. It was confirmed in vitro that a few of the CMV-associated chains were specific for CMV antigens. Cytomegalovirus status was reportedly diagnosed by the classifier with high specificity and sensitivity.

Assay: immunoSEQ multiplex PCR; the TCRdb copy retains only in-frame clones and omits some. The sample comprises some 140,000 clones, roughly 86% of which are singletons, and roughly 1.4% rests with the top ten. The CDR3 extends over 14 amino acids. The ends lost 2 bases at V and 1 base at J; junction bases unmatched: 1. Germline V gene sequence: CDR1 SGHRS, CDR2 YFSETQ. The source of this sequence is a woman aged 25 to 39 in good health and CMV-seronegative. The chain recombines TRBV5-1 with TRBJ2-3, with TRBD1 identical over 7 bases. The sequencing input was PBMCs. CDR3 loop: CASSLGTGTDTQYF. DNA of the CDR3: TGCGCCAGCAGCTTAGGGACAGGCACAGATACGCAGTATTTT.